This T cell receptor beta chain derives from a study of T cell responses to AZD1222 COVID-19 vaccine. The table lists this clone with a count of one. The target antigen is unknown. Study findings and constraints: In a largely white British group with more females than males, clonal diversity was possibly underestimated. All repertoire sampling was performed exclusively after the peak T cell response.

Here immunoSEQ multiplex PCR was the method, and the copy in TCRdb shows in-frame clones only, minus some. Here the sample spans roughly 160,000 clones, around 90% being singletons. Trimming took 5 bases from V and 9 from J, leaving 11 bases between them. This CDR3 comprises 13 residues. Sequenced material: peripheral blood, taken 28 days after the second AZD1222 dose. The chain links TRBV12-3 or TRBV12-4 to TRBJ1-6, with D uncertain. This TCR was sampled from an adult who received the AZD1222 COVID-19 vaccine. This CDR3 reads CASSPIGSSPLHF. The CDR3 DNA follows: TGTGCCAGCAGTCCCATCGGTAGTTCACCCCTCCACTTT.